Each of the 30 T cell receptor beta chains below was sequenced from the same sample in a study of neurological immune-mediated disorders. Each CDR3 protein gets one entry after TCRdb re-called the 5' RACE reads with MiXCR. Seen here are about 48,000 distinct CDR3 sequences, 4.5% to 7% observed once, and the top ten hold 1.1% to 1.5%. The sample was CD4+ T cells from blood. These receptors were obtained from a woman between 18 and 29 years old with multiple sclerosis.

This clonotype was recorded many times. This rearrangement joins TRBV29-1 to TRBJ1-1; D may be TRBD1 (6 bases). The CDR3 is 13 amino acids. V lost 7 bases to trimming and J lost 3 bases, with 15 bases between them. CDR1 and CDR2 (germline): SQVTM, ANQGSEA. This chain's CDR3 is CSAATGRDTEAFF. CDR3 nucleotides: TGCAGCGCAGCTACAGGGAGGGACACTGAAGCTTTCTTT.

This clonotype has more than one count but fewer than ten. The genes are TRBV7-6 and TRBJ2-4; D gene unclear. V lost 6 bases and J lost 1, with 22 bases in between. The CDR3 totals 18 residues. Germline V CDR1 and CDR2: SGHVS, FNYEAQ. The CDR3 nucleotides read TGTGCCAGCAGTCGCCAGGCAAGCTCAGTCCTTGCCAAAAACATTCAGTACTTC. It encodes CASSRQASSVLAKNIQYF.

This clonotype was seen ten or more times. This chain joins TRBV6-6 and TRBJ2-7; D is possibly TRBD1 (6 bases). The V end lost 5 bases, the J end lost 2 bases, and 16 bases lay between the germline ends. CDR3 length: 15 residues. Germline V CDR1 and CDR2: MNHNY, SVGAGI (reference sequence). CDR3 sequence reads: CASSPIQGSAYEQYF. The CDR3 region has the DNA TGTGCCAGCAGTCCAATACAGGGCTCAGCCTACGAGCAGTACTTC.

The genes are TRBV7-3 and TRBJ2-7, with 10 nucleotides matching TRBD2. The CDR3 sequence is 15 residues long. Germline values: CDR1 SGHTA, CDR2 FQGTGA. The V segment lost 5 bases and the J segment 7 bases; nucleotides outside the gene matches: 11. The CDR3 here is CASSPIAGGYNEQYV. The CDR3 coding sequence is TGTGCCAGCAGCCCTATAGCGGGGGGATACAATGAGCAGTACGTC.

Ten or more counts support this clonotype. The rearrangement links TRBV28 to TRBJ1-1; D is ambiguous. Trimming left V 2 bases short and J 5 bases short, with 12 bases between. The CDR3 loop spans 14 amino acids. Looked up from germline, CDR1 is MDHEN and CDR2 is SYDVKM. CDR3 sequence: CASSLVLKGTEAFF. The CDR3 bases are TGTGCCAGCAGTTTAGTTCTGAAAGGGACTGAAGCTTTCTTT.

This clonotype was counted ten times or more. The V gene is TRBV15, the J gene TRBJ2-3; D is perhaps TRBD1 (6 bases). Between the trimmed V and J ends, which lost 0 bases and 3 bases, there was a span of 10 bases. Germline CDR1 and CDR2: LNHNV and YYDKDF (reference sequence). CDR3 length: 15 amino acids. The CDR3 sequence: CATSREGRGTDTQYF. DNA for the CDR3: TGTGCCACCAGCAGAGAAGGCAGGGGAACAGATACGCAGTATTTT.

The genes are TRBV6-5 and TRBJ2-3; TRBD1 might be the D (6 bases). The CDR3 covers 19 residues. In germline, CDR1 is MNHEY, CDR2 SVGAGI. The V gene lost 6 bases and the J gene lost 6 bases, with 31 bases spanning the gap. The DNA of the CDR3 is TGTGCCAGCAGCCCTCGTCAGGGGTGGGTGCCACCGTTTACCGATACGCAGTATTTT. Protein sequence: CASSPRQGWVPPFTDTQYF.

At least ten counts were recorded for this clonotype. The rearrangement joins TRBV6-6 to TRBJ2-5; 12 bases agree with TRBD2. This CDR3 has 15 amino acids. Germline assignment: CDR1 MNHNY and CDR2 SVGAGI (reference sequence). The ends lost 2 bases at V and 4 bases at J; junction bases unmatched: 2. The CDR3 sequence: CASSYPSGGAETQYF. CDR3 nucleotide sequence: TGTGCCAGCAGTTACCCTAGCGGGGGGGCAGAGACCCAGTACTTC.

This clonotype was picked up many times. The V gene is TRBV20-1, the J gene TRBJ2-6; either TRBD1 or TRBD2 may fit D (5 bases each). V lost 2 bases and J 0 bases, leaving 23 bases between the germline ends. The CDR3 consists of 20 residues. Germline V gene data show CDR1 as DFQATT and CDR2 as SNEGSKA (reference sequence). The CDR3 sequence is CSARPPHSGTADSGANVLTF. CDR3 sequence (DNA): TGCAGTGCTAGACCTCCCCACTCCGGGACGGCTGACTCTGGGGCCAACGTCCTGACTTTC.

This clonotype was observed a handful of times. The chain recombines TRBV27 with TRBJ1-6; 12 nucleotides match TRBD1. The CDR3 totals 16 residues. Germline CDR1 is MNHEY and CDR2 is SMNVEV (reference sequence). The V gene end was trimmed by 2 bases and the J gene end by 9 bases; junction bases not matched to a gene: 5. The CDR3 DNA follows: TGTGCCAGCAGTTTAATCGGGGACAGGGGGCTTTCACCCCTCCACTTT. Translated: CASSLIGDRGLSPLHF.

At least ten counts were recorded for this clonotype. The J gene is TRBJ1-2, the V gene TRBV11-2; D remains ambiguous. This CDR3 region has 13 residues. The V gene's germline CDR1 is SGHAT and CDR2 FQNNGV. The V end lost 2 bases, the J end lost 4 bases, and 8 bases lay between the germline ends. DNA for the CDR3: TGTGCCAGCAGCTTAAGTCTACCCTATGGCTACACCTTC. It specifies CASSLSLPYGYTF.

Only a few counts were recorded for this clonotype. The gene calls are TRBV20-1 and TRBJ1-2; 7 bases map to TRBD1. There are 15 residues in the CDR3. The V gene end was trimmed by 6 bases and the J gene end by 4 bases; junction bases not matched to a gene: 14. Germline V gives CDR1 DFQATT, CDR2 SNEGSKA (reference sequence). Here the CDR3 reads CSALGQDLSGYGYTF. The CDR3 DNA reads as TGCAGTGCCCTCGGACAGGACCTTTCCGGCTATGGCTACACCTTC.

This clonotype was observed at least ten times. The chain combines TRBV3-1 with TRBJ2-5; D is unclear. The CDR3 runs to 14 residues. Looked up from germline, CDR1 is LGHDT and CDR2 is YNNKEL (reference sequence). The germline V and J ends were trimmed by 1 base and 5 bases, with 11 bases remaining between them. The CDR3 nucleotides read TGTGCCAGCAGCCAAGGGACGGGTCGGGAGACCCAGTACTTC. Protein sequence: CASSQGTGRETQYF.

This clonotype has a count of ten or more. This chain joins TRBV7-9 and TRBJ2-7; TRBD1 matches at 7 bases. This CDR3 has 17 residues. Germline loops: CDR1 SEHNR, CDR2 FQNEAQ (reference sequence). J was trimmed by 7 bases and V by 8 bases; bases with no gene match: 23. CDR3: CASAPMGAKGATEEQYF. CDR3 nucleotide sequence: TGTGCCAGCGCTCCGATGGGGGCCAAGGGGGCGACGGAAGAGCAGTACTTC.

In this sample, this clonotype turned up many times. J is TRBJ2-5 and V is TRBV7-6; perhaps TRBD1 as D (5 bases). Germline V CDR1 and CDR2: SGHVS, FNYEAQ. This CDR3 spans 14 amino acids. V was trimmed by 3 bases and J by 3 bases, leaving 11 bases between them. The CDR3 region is CASSFVGHKETQYF. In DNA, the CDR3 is TGTGCCAGCAGCTTTGTGGGGCATAAAGAGACCCAGTACTTC.

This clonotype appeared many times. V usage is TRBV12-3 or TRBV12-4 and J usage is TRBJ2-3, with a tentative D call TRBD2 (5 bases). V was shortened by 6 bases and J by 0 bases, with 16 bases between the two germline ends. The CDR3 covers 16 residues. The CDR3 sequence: CASSPPGYSSTDTQYF. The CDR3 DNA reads TGTGCCAGCAGCCCACCGGGGTATTCTAGCACAGATACGCAGTATTTT.

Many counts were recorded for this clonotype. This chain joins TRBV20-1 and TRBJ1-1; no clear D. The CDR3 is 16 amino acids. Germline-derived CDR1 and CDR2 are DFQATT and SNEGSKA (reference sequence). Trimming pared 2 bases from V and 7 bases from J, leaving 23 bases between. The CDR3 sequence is CSARFPGRVGRGEAFF. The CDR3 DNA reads TGCAGTGCTAGATTTCCCGGACGGGTCGGACGGGGTGAAGCTTTCTTT.

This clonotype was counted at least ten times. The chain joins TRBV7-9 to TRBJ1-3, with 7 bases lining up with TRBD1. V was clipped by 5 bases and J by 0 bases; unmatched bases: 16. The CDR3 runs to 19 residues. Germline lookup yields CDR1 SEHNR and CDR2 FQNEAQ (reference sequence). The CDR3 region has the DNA TGTGCCAGCAGCCACACCCCCCAGGACAGGCCTTTCTCTGGAAACACCATATATTTT. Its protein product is CASSHTPQDRPFSGNTIYF.

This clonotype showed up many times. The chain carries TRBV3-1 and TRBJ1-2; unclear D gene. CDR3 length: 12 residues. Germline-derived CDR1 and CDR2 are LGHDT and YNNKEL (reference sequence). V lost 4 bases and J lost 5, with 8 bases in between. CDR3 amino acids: CASSPSQYGYTF. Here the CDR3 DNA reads TGTGCCAGCAGCCCCTCCCAGTATGGCTACACCTTC.

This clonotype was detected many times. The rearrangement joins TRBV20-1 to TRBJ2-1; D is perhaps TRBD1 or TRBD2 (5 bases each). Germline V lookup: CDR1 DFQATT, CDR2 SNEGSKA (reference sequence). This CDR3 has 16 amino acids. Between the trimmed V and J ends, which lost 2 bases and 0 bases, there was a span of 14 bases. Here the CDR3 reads CSARTRDGFSYNEQFF. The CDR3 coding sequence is TGCAGTGCTAGAACACGGGACGGATTCTCCTACAATGAGCAGTTCTTC.

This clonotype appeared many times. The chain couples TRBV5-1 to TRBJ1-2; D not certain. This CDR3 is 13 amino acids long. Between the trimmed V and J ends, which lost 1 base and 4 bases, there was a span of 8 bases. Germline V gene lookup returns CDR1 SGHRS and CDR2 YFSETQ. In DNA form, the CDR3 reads TGCGCCAGCAGCTTGACGGCCGTCTATGGCTACACCTTC. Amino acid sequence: CASSLTAVYGYTF.

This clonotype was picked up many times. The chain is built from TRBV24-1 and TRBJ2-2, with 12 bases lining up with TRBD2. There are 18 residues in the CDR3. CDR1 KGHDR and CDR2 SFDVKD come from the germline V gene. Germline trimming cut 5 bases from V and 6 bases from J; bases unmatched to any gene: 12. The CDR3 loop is CATSAPGLAGWSAGELFF. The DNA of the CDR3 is TGTGCCACCAGTGCTCCCGGACTAGCGGGATGGTCGGCCGGGGAGCTGTTTTTT.

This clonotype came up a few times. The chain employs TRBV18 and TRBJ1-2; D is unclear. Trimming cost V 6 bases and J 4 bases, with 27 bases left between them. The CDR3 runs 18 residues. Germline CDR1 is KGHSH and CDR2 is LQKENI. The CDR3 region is CASSSQVAISGAGYGYTF. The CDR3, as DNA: TGTGCCAGCTCCTCGCAAGTCGCGATTTCGGGAGCTGGCTATGGCTACACCTTC. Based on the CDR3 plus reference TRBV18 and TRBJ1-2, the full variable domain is NAGVMQNPRHLVRRRGQEARLRCSPMKGHSHVYWYRQLPEEGLKFMVYLQKENIIDESGMPKERFSAEFPKEGPSILRIQQVVRGDSAAYFCASSSQVAISGAGYGYTFGSGTRLTVV.

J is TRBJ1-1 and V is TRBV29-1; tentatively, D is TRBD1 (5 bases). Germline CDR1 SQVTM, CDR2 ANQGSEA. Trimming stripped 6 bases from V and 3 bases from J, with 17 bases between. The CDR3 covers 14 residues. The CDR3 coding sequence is TGCAGCGTCTGTGGTGGGGGGTTGGACACTGAAGCTTTCTTT. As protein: CSVCGGGLDTEAFF.

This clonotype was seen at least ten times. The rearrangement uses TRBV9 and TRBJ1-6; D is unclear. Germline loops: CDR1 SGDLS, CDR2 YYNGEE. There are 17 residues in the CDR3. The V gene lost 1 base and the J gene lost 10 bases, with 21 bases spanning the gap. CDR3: CASSVSPQTSLGSPLHF. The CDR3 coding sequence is TGTGCCAGCAGCGTAAGCCCCCAAACCTCGCTCGGATCACCCCTCCACTTT.

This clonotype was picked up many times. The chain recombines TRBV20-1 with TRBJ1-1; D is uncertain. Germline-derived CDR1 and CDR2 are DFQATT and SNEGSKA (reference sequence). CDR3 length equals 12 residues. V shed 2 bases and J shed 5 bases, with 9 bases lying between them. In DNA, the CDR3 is TGCAGTGCTAGACGGGCCAATACTGAAGCTTTCTTT. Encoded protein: CSARRANTEAFF.

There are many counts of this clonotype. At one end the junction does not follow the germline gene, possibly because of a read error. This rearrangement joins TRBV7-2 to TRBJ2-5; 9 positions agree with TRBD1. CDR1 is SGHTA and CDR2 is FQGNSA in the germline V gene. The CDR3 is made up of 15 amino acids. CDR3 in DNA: TGTGCCAACAGCCCCATGGGACAGGGACAAGAGACCCAGTACTTC. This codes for CANSPMGQGQETQYF.

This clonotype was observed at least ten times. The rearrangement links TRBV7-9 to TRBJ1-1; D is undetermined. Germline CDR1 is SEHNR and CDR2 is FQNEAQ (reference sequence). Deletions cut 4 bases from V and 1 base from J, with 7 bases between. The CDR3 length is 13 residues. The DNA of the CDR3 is TGTGCCAGCAGCTCGGACGGGAACACTGAAGCTTTCTTT. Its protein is CASSSDGNTEAFF.

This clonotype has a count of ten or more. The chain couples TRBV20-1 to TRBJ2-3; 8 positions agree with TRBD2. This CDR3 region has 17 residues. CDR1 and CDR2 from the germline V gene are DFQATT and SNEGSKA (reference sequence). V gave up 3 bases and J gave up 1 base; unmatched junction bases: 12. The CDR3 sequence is CSASSTSGTSGTDTQYF. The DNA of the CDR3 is TGCAGTGCTAGTAGCACTAGCGGAACCTCCGGCACAGATACGCAGTATTTT.

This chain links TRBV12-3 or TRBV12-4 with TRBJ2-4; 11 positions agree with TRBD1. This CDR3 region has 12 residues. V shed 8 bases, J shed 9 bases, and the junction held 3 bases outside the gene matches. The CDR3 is CASGQGAGIQYF. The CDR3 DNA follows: TGTGCCAGCGGACAGGGGGCCGGCATTCAGTACTTC.